One and the same sample provided the 14 T cell receptor beta chains below, sequenced in a study of blood T cell repertoires in COVID-19. This table comes from immunoSEQ multiplex PCR, and its TCRdb copy is limited to in-frame clones, with some not included. The data show more than 250,000 clones, more than 75% seen once. Sequencing was done on a sample of peripheral blood. The receptor source for this set is a young woman who had recovered from COVID-19.

The chain carries TRBV6-5 and TRBJ2-5; 9 bases fit TRBD1. Germline V lookup: CDR1 MNHEY, CDR2 SVGAGI. The CDR3 totals 13 residues. V gave up 7 bases and J gave up 3 bases; unmatched junction bases: 3. This chain's CDR3 is CASNRDREETQYF. The CDR3 region has the DNA TGTGCCAGCAACCGGGACAGGGAAGAGACCCAGTACTTC.

V usage is TRBV19 and J usage is TRBJ2-2; D might be TRBD1 (6 bases). The CDR3 is made up of 14 amino acids. The V end was cut by 10 bases, the J end by 0 bases, with 12 bases between. Germline assignment: CDR1 LNHDA and CDR2 SQIVND (reference sequence). Written as DNA, the CDR3 is TGTGCCACTAGGGACAACGCGAACACCGGGGAGCTGTTTTTT. It translates to CATRDNANTGELFF. Complete variable domain (other parts from reference TRBV19 and TRBJ2-2): DGGITQSPKYLFRKEGQNVTLSCEQNLNHDAMYWYRQDPGQGLRLIYYSQIVNDFQKGDIAEGYSVSREKKESFPLTVTSAQKNPTAFYLCATRDNANTGELFFGEGSRLTVL.

The chain is built from TRBV2 and TRBJ2-3; 9 nucleotides match TRBD2. The germline V gene encodes CDR1 SNHLY and CDR2 FYNNEI. V shed 3 bases, J shed 4 bases, and the junction held 5 bases outside the gene matches. The length of the CDR3 is 15 residues. CDR3: CASSDGGRVPDTQYF. The CDR3 DNA sequence: TGTGCCAGCAGTGATGGCGGGAGGGTCCCAGATACGCAGTATTTT. Combining the CDR3 with reference TRBV2 and TRBJ2-3 gives the whole variable domain EPEVTQTPSHQVTQMGQEVILRCVPISNHLYFYWYRQILGQKVEFLVSFYNNEISEKSEIFDDQFSVERPDGSNFTLKIRSTKLEDSAMYFCASSDGGRVPDTQYFGPGTRLTVL.

The chain joins TRBV28 to TRBJ2-7; TRBD2 agrees at 8 bases. The CDR3 runs 14 residues. Trimming took 6 bases from V and 3 from J; bases not matched to a gene: 7. CDR1 MDHEN and CDR2 SYDVKM come from the germline V gene. Here the CDR3 reads CASSAGLGNYEQYF. CDR3 nucleotides: TGTGCCAGCAGCGCGGGACTAGGTAACTACGAGCAGTACTTC. The full variable domain, with the rest looked up from reference TRBV28 and TRBJ2-7, is DVKVTQSSRYLVKRTGEKVFLECVQDMDHENMFWYRQDPGLGLRLIYFSYDVKMKEKGDIPEGYSVSREKKERFSLILESASTNQTSMYLCASSAGLGNYEQYFGPGTRLTVT.

This chain uses TRBV9 with TRBJ2-3; maybe TRBD2 (5 bases). The CDR3 consists of 16 residues. Germline V gives CDR1 SGDLS, CDR2 YYNGEE. The V and J ends lost 5 bases and 0 bases respectively, with 16 bases between them. The CDR3 nucleotides read TGTGCCAGCAGTATGAGACGGGATACTAGCACAGATACGCAGTATTTT. The encoded protein is CASSMRRDTSTDTQYF. The full variable domain, rest sourced from reference TRBV9 and TRBJ2-3, is DSGVTQTPKHLITATGQRVTLRCSPRSGDLSVYWYQQSLDQGLQFLIQYYNGEERAKGNILERFSAQQFPDLHSELNLSSLELGDSALYFCASSMRRDTSTDTQYFGPGTRLTVL.

The chain is built from TRBV11-2 and TRBJ2-1; D not certain. There are 15 residues in the CDR3. Germline loops: CDR1 SGHAT, CDR2 FQNNGV. With 1 base removed from V and 4 bases from J, the gap between germline ends came to 11 bases. The chain's CDR3 is CASSLGVASYNEQFF. CDR3 bases: TGTGCCAGCAGCTTAGGGGTAGCTTCTTACAATGAGCAGTTCTTC.

The chain has TRBV11-2 and TRBJ1-2, with 7 bases aligning to TRBD1. V was pared by 2 bases and J by 5 bases, with 17 bases of the junction left unmatched. CDR3 length: 18 amino acids. Germline V gives CDR1 SGHAT, CDR2 FQNNGV. Here the CDR3 reads CASSLNGQTGARIYGYTF. The CDR3 DNA follows: TGTGCCAGCAGCTTAAACGGGCAAACAGGGGCACGTATATATGGCTACACCTTC. Full variable domain (outside the CDR3, taken from reference TRBV11-2 and TRBJ1-2): EAGVAQSPRYKIIEKRQSVAFWCNPISGHATLYWYQQILGQGPKLLIQFQNNGVVDDSQLPKDRFSAERLKGVDSTLKIQPAKLEDSAVYLCASSLNGQTGARIYGYTFGSGTRLTVV.

This chain connects TRBV5-8 to TRBJ2-7; D unclear. The germline gives CDR1 SGHTS, CDR2 YDEGEE. The V end was cut by 1 base, the J end by 1 base, with 18 bases between. The CDR3 sequence is 17 residues long. In DNA form, the CDR3 reads TGTGCCAGCAGCTTGTACCCCGGCGGAGATCGATCCTACGAGCAGTACTTC. This gives the protein CASSLYPGGDRSYEQYF.

Here the CDR3 reads CASSRTGIGEQYF. The CDR3 nucleotides read TGCGCCAGCAGCCGAACAGGGATCGGCGAGCAGTACTTC. V gene TRBV4-3 combines with J gene TRBJ2-7; D possibly corresponds to TRBD1 (6 bases). V was pared by 4 bases and J by 6 bases, with 13 bases between. CDR1 is LGHNA, CDR2 YSLEER, per germline. The CDR3 loop spans 13 amino acids.

The gene calls are TRBV7-3 and TRBJ2-1; 7 bases fit TRBD2. CDR1 and CDR2 from the germline V gene are SGHTA and FQGTGA. The V segment lost 4 bases and the J segment 0 bases; nucleotides outside the gene matches: 15. The CDR3 runs to 19 residues. CDR3 sequence reads: CASSSTRNQAGSSYNEQFF. The CDR3 DNA reads TGTGCCAGCAGCTCCACCCGTAATCAAGCGGGAAGCTCCTACAATGAGCAGTTCTTC.

This chain connects TRBV19 to TRBJ2-1; the match to TRBD2 covers 10 bases. Germline V gene data show CDR1 as LNHDA and CDR2 as SQIVND (reference sequence). V lost 7 bases to trimming and J lost 6 bases; unmatched junction nucleotides: 9. The length of the CDR3 is 15 residues. Here the CDR3 reads CASNPVAGGPNEQFF. The CDR3 DNA reads TGTGCCAGTAACCCTGTAGCGGGGGGCCCCAATGAGCAGTTCTTC.

The chain is built from TRBV19 and TRBJ2-3; 7 positions match TRBD1. J was trimmed by 2 bases and V by 4 bases; bases with no gene match: 6. The CDR3 is 15 amino acids. Germline values: CDR1 LNHDA, CDR2 SQIVND (reference sequence). The CDR3 DNA reads as TGTGCCAGTAGTACCGGGACAGACCTCACAGATACGCAGTATTTT. Translation: CASSTGTDLTDTQYF. The whole variable domain, filled in from reference TRBV19 and TRBJ2-3, reads DGGITQSPKYLFRKEGQNVTLSCEQNLNHDAMYWYRQDPGQGLRLIYYSQIVNDFQKGDIAEGYSVSREKKESFPLTVTSAQKNPTAFYLCASSTGTDLTDTQYFGPGTRLTVL.

The gene calls are TRBV28 and TRBJ2-2, with D perhaps matching TRBD1 (6 bases). The CDR3 is made up of 14 amino acids. Trimming took 6 bases from V and 1 from J, leaving 9 bases between them. CDR1 MDHEN and CDR2 SYDVKM come from the germline V gene. This CDR3 is CASRPGQNTGELFF. CDR3 in DNA: TGTGCCAGCAGACCGGGACAGAACACCGGGGAGCTGTTTTTT.

The chain has TRBV19 and TRBJ2-1; 7 positions match TRBD1. The CDR3 contains 16 residues. V trimming: 4 bases; J trimming: 6 bases; junction bases outside the gene matches: 12. The germline CDR1 and CDR2 sequences are LNHDA and SQIVND (reference sequence). CDR3 nucleotides: TGTGCCAGTAGTACTATAAGGGGGCGCGAGTTCAATGAGCAGTTCTTC. Translating gives CASSTIRGREFNEQFF.